The following is a T cell receptor (beta chain) sequence with its context. Its antigen remains unknown. CDR1 is MNHEY and CDR2 is SVGAGI in the germline V gene. This CDR3 comprises 14 residues. The V gene lost 6 bases and the J gene lost 7 bases, with 13 bases spanning the gap. These data belong to a study of T cell responses to AZD1222 COVID-19 vaccine. Libraries were prepared by immunoSEQ multiplex PCR; TCRdb keeps only in-frame clonotypes and omits some of them. The sample contains 93,000 or so clones, 91% of which appear only once. The study's findings and limits: Repertoires were collected only later (after the peak T cell response had occurred). Breadth and depth of Spike-specific TCRs rose after two AZD1222 doses.

This receptor was identified in an adult in good health. This sequence joins TRBV6-5 and TRBJ1-6; D gene unclear. The sample here was peripheral blood, taken on day 0 of AZD1222 vaccination. In DNA, the CDR3 is TGTGCCAGCAGGCACCGGGAGGTGAATTCACCCCTCCACTTT. Protein product: CASRHREVNSPLHF.